The 18 T cell receptor beta chains presented below share a single source sample, sequenced in a study of CD8+CD57+ T cells in acquired aplastic anemia. Genomic DNA was employed as the template in profiling TCR beta VDJ and CDR3. TCRdb passed the reads through MiXCR, listing each CDR3 protein once. The sample carries 250,000 to 300,000 distinct CDR3 sequences, 56% recorded once. The source material was sorted CD4+, CD8+, or CD8+CD57+ T cells (not recorded which) from PBMCs. The receptors shown here come from a human donor with severe aplastic anemia or a healthy control (not recorded which).

Remarks on this clonotype: Compared with germline, one end of the junction differs, possibly owing to a read error. This chain joins TRBV10-3 and TRBJ2-1; TRBD2 agrees at 13 bases. The germline V gene encodes CDR1 ENHRY and CDR2 SYGVKD. CDR3 length equals 21 residues. Here the CDR3 reads CAISESNSRLAGGSSHNEQFF. In nucleotides, the CDR3 is TGTGCCATCAGTGAGTCGAACTCCAGACTAGCGGGAGGAAGCTCCCACAATGAGCAGTTCTTC.

At least ten counts were recorded for this clonotype. V usage is TRBV7-9 and J usage is TRBJ1-4, with D tentatively TRBD1 (5 bases). V lost 0 bases, J lost 13 bases, and 12 bases lay in between. Germline CDR1 and CDR2: SEHNR and FQNEAQ (reference sequence). The CDR3 sequence is 13 residues long. The CDR3 DNA reads TGTGCCAGCAGCTTAGCGCAACCTGGGGGACTGTTTTTT. It translates to CASSLAQPGGLFF.

The chain carries TRBV7-3 and TRBJ2-3; D is perhaps TRBD2 (6 bases). Germline CDR1 SGHTA, CDR2 FQGTGA. CDR3 length equals 14 residues. Trimming cost V 5 bases and J 0 bases, with 9 bases left between them. The CDR3 sequence is CASSPGVSTDTQYF. Written as DNA, the CDR3 is TGTGCCAGCAGCCCGGGGGTTAGCACAGATACGCAGTATTTT.

Concerning this clonotype: Relative to the germline gene, one junction end is altered; a read error may explain this. The chain employs TRBV11-2 and TRBJ2-7, with a tentative D call TRBD1 (5 bases). Germline-derived CDR1 and CDR2 are SGHAT and FQNNGV. The CDR3 runs 15 residues. CDR3 sequence reads: CASSPADRVNGEQYF. The CDR3, as DNA: TGCGCCAGCAGCCCGGCTGACAGAGTTAATGGCGAGCAGTACTTC.

V usage is TRBV5-1 and J usage is TRBJ2-7; D tentatively fits TRBD1 or TRBD2 (5 bases each). Germline CDR1 is SGHRS and CDR2 is YFSETQ. Trimming removed 7 bases at V and 1 base at J, with 18 bases between. The CDR3 contains 15 residues. CDR3 region: CASERGGGESYEQYF. The CDR3, as DNA: TGCGCCAGCGAACGGGGTGGGGGAGAATCCTACGAGCAGTACTTC.

The V gene is TRBV7-9, the J gene TRBJ2-5, with 7 bases aligning to TRBD2. CDR3 length: 16 residues. Germline V gene data show CDR1 as SEHNR and CDR2 as FQNEAQ (reference sequence). V was clipped by 4 bases and J by 2 bases; unmatched bases: 10. DNA for the CDR3: TGTGCCAGCAGCTCCCCGAGGAAGCGGGGACAAGAGACCCAGTACTTC. It codes for CASSSPRKRGQETQYF.

The V gene is TRBV7-2, the J gene TRBJ2-7; 9 positions agree with TRBD1. Germline CDR1 SGHTA, CDR2 FQGNSA. The CDR3 runs 13 residues. Trimming at V came to 3 bases and at J to 10 bases, leaving 7 bases not matched to a gene. CDR3 protein: CASSFGTGKGQYF. The DNA of the CDR3 is TGTGCCAGCAGCTTCGGGACAGGGAAGGGACAGTACTTC.

The chain couples TRBV20-1 to TRBJ1-2; 8 nucleotides agree with TRBD1. The CDR3 has 15 residues. J was trimmed by 4 bases and V by 0 bases; bases with no gene match: 7. From germline, CDR1 is DFQATT and CDR2 SNEGSKA (reference sequence). CDR3 in amino acids: CSAREGSRGPYGYTF. The DNA of the CDR3 is TGCAGTGCTAGAGAAGGAAGCAGGGGGCCCTATGGCTACACCTTC.

V is TRBV20-1 and J is TRBJ1-6; tentative D call: TRBD1 (6 bases). Trimming cost V 6 bases and J 5 bases, with 20 bases left between them. Germline assignment: CDR1 DFQATT and CDR2 SNEGSKA (reference sequence). CDR3 length: 16 residues. The CDR3: CSAGGGTGRDNSPLHF. The CDR3 DNA reads as TGCAGTGCCGGAGGGGGAACAGGGAGGGATAATTCACCCCTCCACTTT.

The V call is TRBV7-3, the J call TRBJ2-5, with TRBD2 identical over 8 bases. The J call may be incorrect, as the DNA end agrees better with TRBJ2-1. The CDR3 totals 15 residues. Germline V gene data show CDR1 as SGHTA and CDR2 as FQGTGA. CDR3 protein: CASSSGPSGGDEQFF. The CDR3 region has the DNA TGTGCCAGCAGCTCAGGGCCGAGCGGGGGTGATGAGCAGTTCTTC.

This clonotype was recorded at least ten times. The chain joins TRBV7-9 to TRBJ2-5, with TRBD2 matching 7 bases. The CDR3 totals 16 residues. V shed 1 base and J 5 bases; nucleotides not matched to a gene: 10. The germline gives CDR1 SEHNR, CDR2 FQNEAQ (reference sequence). CDR3 coding DNA: TGTGCCAGCAGCTTAGGGGCAGGGAGCGGGATGGAGACCCAGTACTTC. Its protein product is CASSLGAGSGMETQYF.

The chain recombines TRBV19 with TRBJ2-7; 11 bases map to TRBD2. Trimming cost V 0 bases and J 4 bases; bases outside gene matches: 8. This CDR3 contains 17 residues. Germline V gene data show CDR1 as LNHDA and CDR2 as SQIVND (reference sequence). The CDR3 DNA sequence: TGTGCCAGTAGTATAGACCGACTAGCGGGGAGCCCTTACGAGCAGTACTTC. Translated, it gives CASSIDRLAGSPYEQYF. The full variable domain, completed using reference TRBV19 and TRBJ2-7, is DGGITQSPKYLFRKEGQNVTLSCEQNLNHDAMYWYRQDPGQGLRLIYYSQIVNDFQKGDIAEGYSVSREKKESFPLTVTSAQKNPTAFYLCASSIDRLAGSPYEQYFGPGTRLTVT.

This clonotype was counted many times. The rearrangement joins TRBV5-4 to TRBJ2-5, with D hard to call. CDR1 SGHNT and CDR2 YYREEE come from the germline V gene (reference sequence). The CDR3 sequence is 15 residues long. Trimming cost V 0 bases and J 5 bases, with 14 bases left between them. The CDR3, as DNA: TGTGCCAGCAGCTTGGACCCTCATCCGTTGGAGACCCAGTACTTC. Translating it yields CASSLDPHPLETQYF.

This clonotype was seen only a few times. Compared with germline, one end of the junction differs, possibly owing to a read error. The CDR3 sequence: CSAAGTDRPNPVF. For the CDR3, the DNA is TGCAGTGCAGCCGGGACAGACCGCCCCAACCCGGTCTTC. The J gene is TRBJ2-5, the V gene TRBV20-1; 7 nucleotides line up with TRBD1. This CDR3 comprises 13 residues. The germline V gene has CDR1 DFQATT and CDR2 SNEGSKA (reference sequence).

In its sample, this clonotype was seen many times. The V and J genes are TRBV7-9 and TRBJ2-7, with 9 positions matching TRBD1. The CDR3 consists of 16 residues. J lost 2 bases, V lost 1 base, and 6 bases had no gene match. CDR1 and CDR2 (germline): SEHNR, FQNEAQ (reference sequence). The CDR3 region has the DNA TGTGCCAGCAGCTTAGGAACGGGACAGGGTACCTACGAGCAGTACTTC. As protein: CASSLGTGQGTYEQYF.

In nucleotides, the CDR3 is TGTGCCAGCAGGGAGGGGGAAGAAAAACTGTTTTTT. Protein sequence: CASREGEEKLFF. The rearrangement joins TRBV7-9 to TRBJ1-4, with D perhaps matching TRBD1 (6 bases). V lost 6 bases to trimming and J lost 8 bases, with 10 bases between them. CDR1 SEHNR and CDR2 FQNEAQ come from the germline V gene (reference sequence). The CDR3 loop spans 12 amino acids. Full variable domain (missing parts from reference TRBV7-9 and TRBJ1-4): DTGVSQNPRHKITKRGQNVTFRCDPISEHNRLYWYRQTLGQGPEFLTYFQNEAQLEKSRLLSDRFSAERPKGSFSTLEIQRTEQGDSAMYLCASREGEEKLFFGSGTQLSVL.

On this clonotype: The CDR3 does not close with the conserved phenylalanine or tryptophan, likely indicating a read error. The DNA is omitted, as the CDR3 cannot be located on it reliably, and the CDR3 follows TCRdb's listing. The chain carries TRBV5-1 and TRBJ2-2; the table's D gene call, TRBD1, was not cross checked with the DNA. Germline CDR1 reads SGHRS; CDR2 reads YFSETQ. The CDR3 is 15 residues long, counting both termini. CDR3 amino acids: CASSLGAQGHRGAVV.

This clonotype was detected many times. The chain employs TRBV24-1 and TRBJ2-3; D possibly uses TRBD1 or TRBD2 (5 bases each). Germline CDR1 reads KGHDR; CDR2 reads SFDVKD. This CDR3 spans 16 amino acids. The ends were cut back, 5 bases at V and 2 bases at J, with 16 bases in the middle. The CDR3: CATSVPRDRTTDTQYF. The CDR3 DNA reads as TGTGCCACCAGTGTCCCACGGGACCGAACCACAGATACGCAGTATTTT.